This T cell receptor beta chain was sequenced for a study of T cells in Graves' hyperthyroidism and ophthalmopathy. For this clonotype: As the CDR3 is not closed by the conserved phenylalanine or tryptophan, this likely results from a read error. Because the CDR3's place on the DNA is in doubt, the DNA is left out and the CDR3 is given as listed by TCRdb.

CDR1 SEHNR and CDR2 FQNEAQ come from the germline V gene (reference sequence). The length of the CDR3 is 15 amino acids, counting both ends. Amplification targeted TCR beta CDR3 regions from RNA transcripts. Primed by the HTBI set, a first-round RT-PCR was run on the TCR CDR3. Each CDR3 protein is one row after TCRdb ran MiXCR on the multiplex PCR reads. Among 490,000 or so distinct CDR3 sequences listed, around 50% were seen once. The clonotype comes from an adult woman with Graves' disease, either hyperthyroidism or ophthalmopathy (not recorded which). Input material: peripheral blood or thyroid tissue (not recorded which). The chain has TRBV7-9 and TRBJ2-2; the D call TRBD1 from the table was never checked on the DNA. CDR3 in amino acids: CASSHRDREHRGAVV.